The clone carrying this T cell receptor beta chain was counted between two and nine times. What it binds is unknown. Together with a sample-barcoded 5' primer, a J-beta primer mix was included in a second PCR lasting about 7 to 12 cycles. Template switching added a 12-random-nucleotide identifier to every cDNA molecule. TCRdb used MiXCR to reprocess the 5' RACE reads, holding one entry per CDR3 protein. The table records some 1.5 million distinct CDR3 sequences, 28% of them present only once. The CDR3 length is 12 residues. Looked up from germline, CDR1 is MDHEN and CDR2 is SYDVKM. V was cut by 2 bases and J by 9 bases, with 10 bases left in between. This record belongs to a study of blood T cells in healthy people across ages. Study-wide points: It was not known whether donors were CMV positive (a possible confounder of expanded clonotype changes). Researchers deemed the diversity estimates from one million T cells underestimates.

This TCR came from a young woman in good health. V gene TRBV28 combines with J gene TRBJ1-2; D is possibly TRBD1 (5 bases). Sequenced material: blood. The CDR3, as DNA: TGTGCCAGCAGTTTAATTCAGGGCCGCTACACCTTC. Protein: CASSLIQGRYTF.